A single sample gave rise to the 9 T cell receptor beta chains below, sequenced in a study of long-term antiretroviral therapy in people with HIV. The assay, immunoSEQ v3.0, was run at survey level. Assay used: immunoSEQ multiplex PCR; TCRdb lists only in-frame clones, some missing. Altogether 15,000 to 20,000 clones are present, roughly three quarters being singletons, with the ten largest covering 10% to 14%. Material: unsorted PBMCs, obtained 2.3 years after starting antiretroviral therapy. All receptors derive from a woman aged 40 to 50 with HIV.

This rearrangement joins TRBV19 to TRBJ1-1, with D possibly matching TRBD1 (6 bases). With 1 base removed from V and 4 bases from J, the gap between germline ends came to 7 bases. From germline, CDR1 is LNHDA and CDR2 SQIVND (reference sequence). This CDR3 has 13 residues. CDR3 nucleotide sequence: TGTGCCAGTAGTATAGGAGGGGGCACTGAAGCTTTCTTT. Translating it yields CASSIGGGTEAFF.

The chain couples TRBV19 to TRBJ1-1, with D possibly TRBD1 on 6 matching bases. Germline V lookup: CDR1 LNHDA, CDR2 SQIVND (reference sequence). This CDR3 contains 13 residues. V dropped 3 bases and J dropped 7 bases, with 12 bases sitting between them. The CDR3 sequence: CASSMAGGDEAFF. CDR3 sequence (DNA): TGTGCCAGTAGTATGGCGGGGGGCGATGAAGCTTTCTTT.

The chain couples TRBV5-6 to TRBJ2-5, with no clear D. The V end lost 4 bases, the J end lost 4 bases, and 5 bases lay between the germline ends. The germline CDR1 and CDR2 sequences are SGHDT and YYEEEE. This CDR3 spans 11 amino acids. CDR3 DNA sequence: TGTGCCAGCAGCGCTAGAGAGACCCAGTACTTC. As protein: CASSARETQYF.

Within the sample, this clone is medium-sized. The CDR3 sequence is CASSFHENTGELFF. CDR3 bases: TGTGCCAGCAGCTTTCACGAGAACACCGGGGAGCTGTTTTTT. The chain uses TRBV5-4 and TRBJ2-2, with D uncertain. Trimming took off 2 bases at V and 1 base at J, with 6 bases between the two ends. The CDR3 extends over 14 amino acids. The germline V gene has CDR1 SGHNT and CDR2 YYREEE (reference sequence).

The chain links TRBV29-1 to TRBJ1-1; TRBD1 might be the D (6 bases). CDR3 size: 16 residues. The V gene's germline CDR1 is SQVTM and CDR2 ANQGSEA. Trimming left V 7 bases short and J 1 base short, with 22 bases between. The CDR3: CSAIGTLAFSNTEAFF. The CDR3 DNA follows: TGCAGCGCTATCGGGACATTGGCCTTTTCGAACACTGAAGCTTTCTTT.

V usage is TRBV2 and J usage is TRBJ1-2; D is uncertain. The CDR3 is 13 amino acids. The V and J ends lost 0 bases and 0 bases respectively, with 2 bases between them. CDR1 is SNHLY, CDR2 FYNNEI, per germline. CDR3 in DNA: TGTGCCAGCAGTGAAGCGCCTAACTATGGCTACACCTTC. Translating it yields CASSEAPNYGYTF.

The J gene is TRBJ2-7, the V gene TRBV7-6, with a possible D match to TRBD1 (7 bases). Between the trimmed V and J ends, which lost 5 bases and 7 bases, there was a span of 18 bases. The CDR3 totals 14 residues. Germline loops: CDR1 SGHVS, CDR2 FNYEAQ. The CDR3 region has the DNA TGTGCCAGCAGCCCAGGGGGGAGTAGGGGGGAGCAGTACTTC. It specifies CASSPGGSRGEQYF. The variable domain in full, completed from reference TRBV7-6 and TRBJ2-7, reads GAGVSQSPRYKVTKRGQDVALRCDPISGHVSLYWYRQALGQGPEFLTYFNYEAQQDKSGLPNDRFSAERPEGSISTLTIQRTEQRDSAMYRCASSPGGSRGEQYFGPGTRLTVT.

The rearrangement joins TRBV27 to TRBJ2-3; 7 nucleotides agree with TRBD1. Trimming removed 8 bases from V and 5 bases from J; junction bases left unmatched: 10. From germline, CDR1 is MNHEY and CDR2 SMNVEV (reference sequence). The CDR3 extends over 14 amino acids. CDR3 protein: CASVRAAGGDTQYF. The CDR3 nucleotides read TGTGCCAGCGTTAGGGCGGCAGGGGGAGATACGCAGTATTTT.

A single count supports this clone. The J gene is TRBJ2-3, the V gene TRBV21-1. TRBV21-1 is a documented pseudogene. The CDR3 is made up of 12 amino acids. CDR3 protein: CASCSVPDTQYF. For the CDR3, the DNA is TGTGCCAGCTGCAGTGTTCCAGATACGCAGTATTTT.